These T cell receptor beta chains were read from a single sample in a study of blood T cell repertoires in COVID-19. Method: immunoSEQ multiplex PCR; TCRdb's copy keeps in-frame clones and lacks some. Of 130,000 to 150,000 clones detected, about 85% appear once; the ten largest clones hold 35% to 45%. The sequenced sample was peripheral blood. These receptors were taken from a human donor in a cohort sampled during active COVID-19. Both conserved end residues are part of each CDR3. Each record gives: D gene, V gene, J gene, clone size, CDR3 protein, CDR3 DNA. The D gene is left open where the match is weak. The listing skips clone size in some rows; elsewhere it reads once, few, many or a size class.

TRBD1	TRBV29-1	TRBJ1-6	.	CSVGQGRAPRNSPLHF	TGCAGCGTTGGACAGGGGAGAGCTCCTCGTAATTCACCCCTCCACTTT
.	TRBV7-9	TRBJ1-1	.	CASSFSVEAFF	TGTGCCAGCAGCTTTTCTGTTGAAGCTTTCTTT
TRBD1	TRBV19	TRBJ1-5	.	CASSTTGGNQPQHF	TGTGCCAGTAGTACGACAGGGGGCAATCAGCCCCAGCATTTT
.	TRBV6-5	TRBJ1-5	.	CASSRREGPQHF	TGTGCCAGCAGCCGCCGGGAGGGGCCCCAGCATTTT
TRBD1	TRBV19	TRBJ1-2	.	CASSNQGTVRYGYTF	TGTGCCAGTAGCAATCAGGGGACAGTCCGCTATGGCTACACCTTC
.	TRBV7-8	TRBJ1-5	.	CASSLSRGNQPQHF	TGTGCCAGCAGCTTATCCAGGGGCAATCAGCCCCAGCATTTT
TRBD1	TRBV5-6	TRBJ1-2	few	CASSLGTGGGSGYTF	TGTGCCAGCAGCTTGGGGACAGGGGGAGGCTCTGGCTACACCTTC
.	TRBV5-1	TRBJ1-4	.	CASKVAGANEKLFF	TGCGCCAGCAAAGTGGCAGGGGCTAATGAAAAACTGTTTTTT
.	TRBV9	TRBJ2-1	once	CASSARAFIGESYNEQFF	TGTGCCAGCAGCGCAAGAGCCTTTATCGGGGAGTCCTACAATGAGCAGTTCTTC
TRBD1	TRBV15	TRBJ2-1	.	CATARTGGINEQFF	TGTGCCACCGCCCGGACAGGGGGAATCAATGAGCAGTTCTTC
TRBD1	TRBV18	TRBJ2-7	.	CASSPPTRQGRFEQYF	TGTGCCAGCTCACCACCGACGCGACAGGGACGGTTCGAGCAGTACTTC
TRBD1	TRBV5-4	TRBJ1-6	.	CASSGDRNYNSPLHF	TGTGCCAGCAGCGGGGACAGAAACTATAATTCACCCCTCCACTTT
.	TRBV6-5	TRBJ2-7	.	CASSYKRTAPTYEQYF	TGTGCCAGCAGTTATAAAAGGACAGCGCCGACTTACGAGCAGTACTTC
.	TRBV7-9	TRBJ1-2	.	CASSTLQGTDYGYTF	TGTGCCAGCAGCACCCTACAGGGAACCGACTATGGCTACACCTTC
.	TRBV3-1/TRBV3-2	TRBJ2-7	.	CASSQDERRVYEQYF	TGTGCCAGCAGCCAAGATGAACGAAGAGTCTACGAGCAGTACTTC
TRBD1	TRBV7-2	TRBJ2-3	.	CASSPRTGTDTQYF	TGTGCCAGCAGCCCACGGACAGGAACAGATACGCAGTATTTT
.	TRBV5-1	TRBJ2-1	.	CASSLVQGSINEQFF	TGCGCCAGCAGCTTGGTTCAGGGGAGTATCAATGAGCAGTTCTTC
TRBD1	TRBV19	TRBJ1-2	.	CASSRLPGTGLRGYTF	TGTGCCAGTAGCCGCCTTCCCGGGACAGGGCTGCGTGGCTACACCTTC
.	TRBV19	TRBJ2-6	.	CATTAGANVLTF	TGTGCCACTACCGCGGGGGCCAACGTCCTGACTTTC
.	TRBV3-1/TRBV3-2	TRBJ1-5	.	CASSHRGIQGNQPQHF	TGTGCCAGCAGCCACCGGGGGATTCAGGGCAATCAGCCCCAGCATTTT
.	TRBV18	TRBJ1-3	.	CASSPPNRLHSGNTIYF	TGTGCCAGCTCACCACCGAACAGGCTACACTCTGGAAACACCATATATTTT
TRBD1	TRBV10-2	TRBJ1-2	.	CASSDRTGRGYTF	TGCGCCAGCAGTGATCGGACAGGACGAGGCTACACCTTC
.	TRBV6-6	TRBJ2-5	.	CASRAADIQETQYF	TGTGCCAGCAGGGCCGCCGATATCCAAGAGACCCAGTACTTC
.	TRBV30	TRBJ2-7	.	CAWNPVLSYEQYF	TGTGCCTGGAATCCCGTTCTCTCCTACGAGCAGTACTTC
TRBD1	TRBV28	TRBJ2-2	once	CASSFPSPLITGVYTGELFF	TGTGCCAGCAGTTTCCCTTCTCCCTTAATTACAGGGGTGTACACCGGGGAGCTGTTTTTT
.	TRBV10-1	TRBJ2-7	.	CASSETRVQGGEQYF	TGCGCCAGCAGTGAAACTAGGGTTCAGGGAGGCGAGCAGTACTTC
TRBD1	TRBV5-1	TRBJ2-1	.	CASSDRASSYNEQFF	TGCGCCAGCAGCGACAGGGCTAGCTCCTACAATGAGCAGTTCTTC
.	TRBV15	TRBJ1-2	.	CATSRDQGGYGYTF	TGTGCCACCAGCAGAGATCAGGGAGGCTATGGCTACACCTTC
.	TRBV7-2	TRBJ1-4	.	CASSPPGKANEKLFF	TGTGCCAGCAGCCCCCCGGGAAAAGCTAATGAAAAACTGTTTTTT
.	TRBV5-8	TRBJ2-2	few	CASSLLHTGELFF	TGTGCCAGCAGCTTACTACACACCGGGGAGCTGTTTTTT
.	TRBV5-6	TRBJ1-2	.	CASSLVSGYTF	TGTGCCAGCAGCTTGGTCTCTGGCTACACCTTC
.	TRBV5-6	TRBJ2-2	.	CASSLRRANTGELFF	TGTGCCAGCAGCTTGCGCAGGGCGAACACCGGGGAGCTGTTTTTT
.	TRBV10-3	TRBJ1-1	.	CAIKTGLDTEAFF	TGTGCCATTAAGACAGGATTGGACACTGAAGCTTTCTTT
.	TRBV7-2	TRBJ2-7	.	CASSLGGGAGYEQYF	TGTGCCAGCAGCTTAGGCGGAGGTGCGGGCTACGAGCAGTACTTC
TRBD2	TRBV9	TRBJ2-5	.	CASSGLAGEETQYF	TGTGCCAGCAGCGGACTAGCGGGGGAGGAGACCCAGTACTTC